This T cell receptor (beta chain) was retrieved from a study of blood T cell repertoires in COVID-19. V lost 5 bases to trimming and J lost 3 bases; unmatched junction nucleotides: 3. Germline CDR1 reads LNHDA; CDR2 reads SQIVND (reference sequence). The CDR3 loop spans 13 amino acids. Clones were read by immunoSEQ multiplex PCR, and TCRdb kept only the in-frame ones, dropping some. The data hold around 100,000 clones, with 85% observed a single time. The sequence derives from a man aged 35 to 55 with acute or convalescent COVID-19. Input material: peripheral blood. The gene calls are TRBV19 and TRBJ2-7; 8 bases are shared with TRBD1. The CDR3 bases are TGTGCCAGTAGTCGACAGGGGTTCTACGAGCAGTACTTC. Encoded protein: CASSRQGFYEQYF.